This TCR beta chain was identified during a study of cytomegalovirus exposure and HLA in healthy donors. The PCR made use of 60 Vbeta and 13 Jbeta primers. TCRdb keeps only in-frame clones here, not all; method: immunoSEQ multiplex PCR. Here the sample spans over 150,000 clones, roughly 80% being singletons. The TCR was taken from a woman in her thirties in good health and CMV-seropositive. The sequenced sample consisted of PBMCs.

The CDR3 DNA is TGTGCCAGCAGCTTAGCCCGGGGTGATACGCAGTATTTT. It specifies CASSLARGDTQYF. This chain joins TRBV7-6 and TRBJ2-3, with TRBD2 as a possible D gene (5 bases). Germline CDR1 and CDR2: SGHVS and FNYEAQ. Trimming took 0 bases from V and 6 from J, leaving 7 bases between them. The CDR3 is made up of 13 amino acids.